This TCR beta chain was captured in a study of preoperative IRX-2 immunotherapy in early breast cancer. Generated by immunoSEQ multiplex PCR, the TCRdb table keeps only in-frame clones and is missing some. The table includes 35,000 to 55,000 clones, over 85% detected once. This clone was seen once. Trimming stripped 4 bases from V and 5 bases from J, with 11 bases between. This CDR3 region has 13 residues. Germline V gene sequence: CDR1 ENHRY, CDR2 SYGVKD. Treatment specified: preoperative locoregional IRX-2 cytokine immunotherapy. Preoperative locoregional IRX-2 cytokine immunotherapy was tested in the phase Ib source study.

The material was tumor tissue, obtained after IRX-2 immunotherapy. This receptor was taken from a human donor with breast cancer. The chain links TRBV10-3 to TRBJ1-1; TRBD1 might be the D (6 bases). CDR3: CAISVRGGTEAFF. CDR3 nucleotide sequence: TGTGCCATCAGTGTCAGGGGAGGGACTGAAGCTTTCTTT.